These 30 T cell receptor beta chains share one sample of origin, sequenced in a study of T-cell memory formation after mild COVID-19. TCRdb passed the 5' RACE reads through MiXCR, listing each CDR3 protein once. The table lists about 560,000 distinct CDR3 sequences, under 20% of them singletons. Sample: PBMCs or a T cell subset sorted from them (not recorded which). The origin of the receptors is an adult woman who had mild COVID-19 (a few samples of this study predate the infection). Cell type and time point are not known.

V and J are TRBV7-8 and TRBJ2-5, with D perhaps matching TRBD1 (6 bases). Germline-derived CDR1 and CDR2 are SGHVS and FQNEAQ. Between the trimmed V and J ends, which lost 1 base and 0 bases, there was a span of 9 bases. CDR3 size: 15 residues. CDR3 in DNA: TGTGCCAGCAGCTTAGTGGGGGCCTACCAAGAGACCCAGTACTTC. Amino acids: CASSLVGAYQETQYF. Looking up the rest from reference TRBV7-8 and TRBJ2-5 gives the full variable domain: GAGVSQSPRYKVAKRGQDVALRCDPISGHVSLFWYQQALGQGPEFLTYFQNEAQLDKSGLPSDRFFAERPEGSVSTLKIQRTQQEDSAVYLCASSLVGAYQETQYFGPGTRLLVL.

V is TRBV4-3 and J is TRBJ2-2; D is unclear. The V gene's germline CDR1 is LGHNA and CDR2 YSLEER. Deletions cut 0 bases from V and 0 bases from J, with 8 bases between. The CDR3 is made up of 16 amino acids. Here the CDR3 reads CASSQEQRTNTGELFF. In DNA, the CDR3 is TGCGCCAGCAGCCAAGAACAGCGTACGAACACCGGGGAGCTGTTTTTT.

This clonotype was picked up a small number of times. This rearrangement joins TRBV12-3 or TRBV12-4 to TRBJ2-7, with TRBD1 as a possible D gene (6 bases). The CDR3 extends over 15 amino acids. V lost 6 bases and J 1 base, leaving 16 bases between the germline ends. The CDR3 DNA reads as TGTGCCAGCAGCAAAACAGGGCCTAGTTCCTACGAGCAGTACTTC. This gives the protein CASSKTGPSSYEQYF.

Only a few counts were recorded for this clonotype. The CDR3, as DNA: TGTGCCAGCAGCCCGCCCCCAGGGACCGGCTCCTACAATGAGCAGTTCTTC. Protein: CASSPPPGTGSYNEQFF. The gene calls are TRBV11-2 and TRBJ2-1; the D call may be TRBD1 or TRBD2 (5 bases each). This CDR3 region has 17 residues. V was pared by 5 bases and J by 0 bases, with 17 bases between. Germline CDR1 reads SGHAT; CDR2 reads FQNNGV.

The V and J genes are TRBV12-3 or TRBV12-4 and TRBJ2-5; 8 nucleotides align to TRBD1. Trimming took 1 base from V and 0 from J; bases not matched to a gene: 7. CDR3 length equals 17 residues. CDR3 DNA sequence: TGTGCCAGCAGTTTAGTTGTAACAGGGGGATACCAAGAGACCCAGTACTTC. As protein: CASSLVVTGGYQETQYF.

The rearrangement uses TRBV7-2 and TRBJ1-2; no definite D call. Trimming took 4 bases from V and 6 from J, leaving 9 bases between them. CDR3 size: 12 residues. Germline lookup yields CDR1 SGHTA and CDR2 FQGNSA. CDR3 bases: TGTGCCAGCAGCTCTCCGGGTAATGGCTACACCTTC. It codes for CASSSPGNGYTF.

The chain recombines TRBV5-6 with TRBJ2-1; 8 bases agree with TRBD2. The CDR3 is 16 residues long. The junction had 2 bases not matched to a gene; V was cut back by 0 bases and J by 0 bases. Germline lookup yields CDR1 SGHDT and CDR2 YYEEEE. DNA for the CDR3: TGTGCCAGCAGCTTGGTTAGCGGGACCTCCTACAATGAGCAGTTCTTC. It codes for CASSLVSGTSYNEQFF.

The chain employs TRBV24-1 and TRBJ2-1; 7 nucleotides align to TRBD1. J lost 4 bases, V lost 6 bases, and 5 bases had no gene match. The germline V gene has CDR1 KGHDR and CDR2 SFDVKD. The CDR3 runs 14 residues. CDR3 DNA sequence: TGTGCCACCAGTCCCGGGACAGTATACAATGAGCAGTTCTTC. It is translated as CATSPGTVYNEQFF.

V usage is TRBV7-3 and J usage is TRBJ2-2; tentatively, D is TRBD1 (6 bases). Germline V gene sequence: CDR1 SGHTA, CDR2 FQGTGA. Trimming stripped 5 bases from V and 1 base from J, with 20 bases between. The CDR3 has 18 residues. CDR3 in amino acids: CASSRLPVGQLNTGELFF. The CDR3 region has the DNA TGTGCCAGCAGCCGACTGCCCGTAGGACAGCTGAACACCGGGGAGCTGTTTTTT.

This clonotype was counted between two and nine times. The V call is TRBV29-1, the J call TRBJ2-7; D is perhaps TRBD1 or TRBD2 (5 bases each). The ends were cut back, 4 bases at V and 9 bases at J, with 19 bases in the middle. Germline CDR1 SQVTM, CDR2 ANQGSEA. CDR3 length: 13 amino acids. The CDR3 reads CSVVGTGSTGQYF. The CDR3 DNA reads TGCAGCGTTGTAGGGACGGGGAGTACGGGGCAGTACTTC.

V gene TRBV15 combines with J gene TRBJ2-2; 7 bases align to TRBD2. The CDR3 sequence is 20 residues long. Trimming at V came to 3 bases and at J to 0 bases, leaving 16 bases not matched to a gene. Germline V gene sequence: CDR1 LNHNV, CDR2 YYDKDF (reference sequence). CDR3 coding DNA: TGTGCCACCAGCAGCCCCCGCGGAGGGAGGGTACTATCGAACACCGGGGAGCTGTTTTTT. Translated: CATSSPRGGRVLSNTGELFF.

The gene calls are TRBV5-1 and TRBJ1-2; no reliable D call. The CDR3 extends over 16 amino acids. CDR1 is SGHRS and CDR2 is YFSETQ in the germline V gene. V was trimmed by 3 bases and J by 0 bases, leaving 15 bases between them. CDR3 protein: CASSSLDRTSNYGYTF. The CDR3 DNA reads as TGCGCCAGCAGCTCCCTAGACCGAACCTCTAACTATGGCTACACCTTC.

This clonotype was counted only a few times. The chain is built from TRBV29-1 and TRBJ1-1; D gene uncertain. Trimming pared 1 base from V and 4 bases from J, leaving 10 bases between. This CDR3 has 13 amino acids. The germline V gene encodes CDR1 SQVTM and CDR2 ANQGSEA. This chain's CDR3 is CSVEVKALTEAFF. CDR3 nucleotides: TGCAGCGTTGAAGTTAAGGCCCTCACTGAAGCTTTCTTT.

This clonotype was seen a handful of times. The CDR3 DNA follows: TGTGCCAGCAGGAAAACAGGGGAGGTTGGCTACACCTTC. Translating it yields CASRKTGEVGYTF. The chain has TRBV12-3 or TRBV12-4 and TRBJ1-2; TRBD1 aligns across 7 bases. Losses at the gene ends were 6 bases for V and 7 bases for J; bases not matched to a gene: 8. The CDR3 length is 13 residues.

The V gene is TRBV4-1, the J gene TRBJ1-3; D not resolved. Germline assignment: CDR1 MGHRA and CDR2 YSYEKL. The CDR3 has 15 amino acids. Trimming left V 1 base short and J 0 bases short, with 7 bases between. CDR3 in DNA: TGCGCCAGCAGCCAAGCTCGGACCTCTGGAAACACCATATATTTT. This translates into CASSQARTSGNTIYF.

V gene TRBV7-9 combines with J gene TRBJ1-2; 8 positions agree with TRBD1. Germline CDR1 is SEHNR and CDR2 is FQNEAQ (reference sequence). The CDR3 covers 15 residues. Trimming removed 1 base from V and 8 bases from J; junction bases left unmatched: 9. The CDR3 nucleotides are TGTGCCAGCAGCTTAGAGTGGACAGGGATCTACGGCTACACCTTC. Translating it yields CASSLEWTGIYGYTF.

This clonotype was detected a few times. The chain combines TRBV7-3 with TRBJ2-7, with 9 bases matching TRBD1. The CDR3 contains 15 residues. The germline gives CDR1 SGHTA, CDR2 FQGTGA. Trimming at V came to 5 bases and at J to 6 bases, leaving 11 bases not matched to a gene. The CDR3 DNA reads TGTGCCAGCAGCCCTACAGGGGGCAAGTCTGGCGAGCAGTACTTC. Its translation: CASSPTGGKSGEQYF.

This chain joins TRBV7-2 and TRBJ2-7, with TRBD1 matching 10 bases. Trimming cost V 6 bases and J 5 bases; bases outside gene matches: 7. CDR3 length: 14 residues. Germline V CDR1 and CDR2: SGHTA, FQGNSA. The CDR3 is CASSYDRGPNEQYF. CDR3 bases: TGTGCCAGCAGTTACGACAGGGGGCCCAACGAGCAGTACTTC.

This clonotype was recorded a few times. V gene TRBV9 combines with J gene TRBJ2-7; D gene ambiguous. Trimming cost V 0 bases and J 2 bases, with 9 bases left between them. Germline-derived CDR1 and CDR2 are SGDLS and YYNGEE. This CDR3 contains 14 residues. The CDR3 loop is CASSVGQATYEQYF. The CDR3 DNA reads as TGTGCCAGCAGCGTAGGGCAGGCGACCTACGAGCAGTACTTC.

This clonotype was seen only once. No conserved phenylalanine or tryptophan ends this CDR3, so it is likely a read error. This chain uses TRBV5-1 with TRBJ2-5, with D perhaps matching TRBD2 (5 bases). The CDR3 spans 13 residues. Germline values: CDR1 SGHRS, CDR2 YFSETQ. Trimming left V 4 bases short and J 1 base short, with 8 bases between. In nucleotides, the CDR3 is TGCGCCAGCAGCGCCGGGATCCAAGAGACCCAGTACTTA. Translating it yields CASSAGIQETQYL.

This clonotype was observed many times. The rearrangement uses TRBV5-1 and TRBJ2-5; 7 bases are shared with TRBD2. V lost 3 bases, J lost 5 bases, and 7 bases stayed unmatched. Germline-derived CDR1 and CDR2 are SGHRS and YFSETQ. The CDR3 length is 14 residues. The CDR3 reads CASSSLGSGETQYF. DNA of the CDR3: TGCGCCAGCAGCTCCCTCGGTAGCGGGGAGACCCAGTACTTC. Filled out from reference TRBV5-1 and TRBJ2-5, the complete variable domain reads KAGVTQTPRYLIKTRGQQVTLSCSPISGHRSVSWYQQTPGQGLQFLFEYFSETQRNKGNFPGRFSGRQFSNSRSEMNVSTLELGDSALYLCASSSLGSGETQYFGPGTRLLVL.

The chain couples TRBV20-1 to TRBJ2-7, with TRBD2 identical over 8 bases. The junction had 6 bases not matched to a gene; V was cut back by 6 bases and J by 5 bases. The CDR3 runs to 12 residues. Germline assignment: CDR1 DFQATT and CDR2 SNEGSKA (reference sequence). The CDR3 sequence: CSARTSLHEQYF. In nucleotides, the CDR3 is TGCAGTGCCCGGACTAGCCTACACGAGCAGTACTTC.

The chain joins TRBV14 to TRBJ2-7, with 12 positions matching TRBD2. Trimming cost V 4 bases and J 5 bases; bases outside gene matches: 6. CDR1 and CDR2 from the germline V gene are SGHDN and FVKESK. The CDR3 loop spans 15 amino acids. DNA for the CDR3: TGTGCCAGCAGCCGTAATCTAGCGGGAGGGGACGAGCAGTACTTC. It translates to CASSRNLAGGDEQYF.

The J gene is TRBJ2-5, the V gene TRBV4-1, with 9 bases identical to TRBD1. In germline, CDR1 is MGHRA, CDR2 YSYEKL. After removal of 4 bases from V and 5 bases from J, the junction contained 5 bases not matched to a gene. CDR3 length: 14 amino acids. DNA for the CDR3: TGCGCCAGCAGCCGGGACAGGGAGATGGAGACCCAGTACTTC. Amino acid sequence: CASSRDREMETQYF.

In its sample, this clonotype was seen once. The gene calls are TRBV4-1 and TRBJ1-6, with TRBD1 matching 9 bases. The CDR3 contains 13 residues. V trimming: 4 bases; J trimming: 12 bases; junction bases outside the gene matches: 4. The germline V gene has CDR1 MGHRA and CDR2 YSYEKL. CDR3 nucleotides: TGCGCCAGCAGCCGGGGACAGGGAGGACCCCTCCACTTT. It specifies CASSRGQGGPLHF.

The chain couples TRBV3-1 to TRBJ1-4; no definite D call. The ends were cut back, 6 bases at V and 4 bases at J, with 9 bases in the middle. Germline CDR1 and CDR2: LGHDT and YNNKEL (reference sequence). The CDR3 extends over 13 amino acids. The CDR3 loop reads CASSRVNNEKLFF. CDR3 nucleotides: TGTGCCAGCAGTCGGGTCAATAATGAAAAACTGTTTTTT.

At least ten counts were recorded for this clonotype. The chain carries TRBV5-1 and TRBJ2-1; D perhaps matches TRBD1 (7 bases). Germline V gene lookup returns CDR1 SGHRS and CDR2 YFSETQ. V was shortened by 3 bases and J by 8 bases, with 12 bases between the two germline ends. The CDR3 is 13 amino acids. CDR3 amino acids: CASSSPGGHEQFF. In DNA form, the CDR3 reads TGCGCCAGCAGCTCCCCAGGGGGGCATGAGCAGTTCTTC.

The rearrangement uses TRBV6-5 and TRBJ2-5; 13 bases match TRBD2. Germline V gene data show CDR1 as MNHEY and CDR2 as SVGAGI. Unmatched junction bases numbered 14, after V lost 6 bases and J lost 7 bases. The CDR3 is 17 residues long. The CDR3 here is CASRSGTSGVPRATQYF. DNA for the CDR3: TGTGCCAGCAGAAGTGGGACTAGCGGGGTACCAAGAGCGACCCAGTACTTC.

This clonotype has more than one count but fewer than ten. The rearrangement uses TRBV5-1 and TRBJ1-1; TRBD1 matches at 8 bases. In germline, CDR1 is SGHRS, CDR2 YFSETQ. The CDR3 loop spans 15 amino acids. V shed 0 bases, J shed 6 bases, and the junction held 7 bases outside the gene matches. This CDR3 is CASSLEGRGLSEAFF. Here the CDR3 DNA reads TGCGCCAGCAGCTTGGAAGGCAGGGGGCTTTCTGAAGCTTTCTTT.

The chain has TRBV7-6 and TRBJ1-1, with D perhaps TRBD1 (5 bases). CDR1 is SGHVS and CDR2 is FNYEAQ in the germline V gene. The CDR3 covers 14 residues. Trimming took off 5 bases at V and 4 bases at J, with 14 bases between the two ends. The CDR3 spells CASSRKGPSTEAFF. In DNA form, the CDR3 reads TGTGCCAGCAGCCGAAAGGGACCGAGCACTGAAGCTTTCTTT.